The 14 T cell receptor beta chains below were found in one sample sequenced in a study of blood T cells in healthy people across ages. The use of a sample-barcoded 5' primer and a J-beta primer mix characterized a second PCR of 7 to 11 cycles. In TCRdb, the 5' RACE reads were re-called with MiXCR into one record per CDR3 protein. The profile shows around 1,700,000 distinct CDR3 sequences, about 30% of them singletons. The sample comprised blood. Source of these receptors: a woman under 40 in good health.

Remarks on this clonotype: A read error may account for a junction end that differs from germline. The rearrangement uses TRBV7-9 and TRBJ2-1, with a possible D match to TRBD1 (6 bases). The germline V gene has CDR1 SEHNR and CDR2 FQNEAQ (reference sequence). This CDR3 is built from 18 residues. CDR3 DNA: TGTGCCAGCAGCTTAGGGGGGATGACAGGTCCCTCCTACAATGGGCAGTTCTTC. It translates to CASSLGGMTGPSYNGQFF.

This clonotype was found a few times. The genes are TRBV12-3 or TRBV12-4 and TRBJ2-7, with 9 nucleotides matching TRBD1. V lost 6 bases and J lost 6; bases outside the gene matches: 3. The CDR3 sequence is 12 residues long. The CDR3 bases are TGTGCCAGCAGCCCACAGGGGGCCGAGCAGTACTTC. The encoded protein is CASSPQGAEQYF.

This chain links TRBV7-3 with TRBJ2-3, with 8 bases that match TRBD2. The CDR3 has 15 residues. After removal of 0 bases from V and 4 bases from J, the junction contained 3 bases not matched to a gene. Germline V gene sequence: CDR1 SGHTA, CDR2 FQGTGA. The DNA of the CDR3 is TGTGCCAGCAGCTTAACGGGACTAGTTGCAGATACGCAGTATTTT. This translates into CASSLTGLVADTQYF.

This rearrangement joins TRBV5-1 to TRBJ2-1; the D gene is possibly TRBD2 (5 bases). Deletions cut 0 bases from V and 1 base from J, with 11 bases between. Germline CDR1 and CDR2: SGHRS and YFSETQ. There are 16 residues in the CDR3. CDR3 loop: CASSLANGGSYNEQFF. The CDR3 DNA is TGCGCCAGCAGCTTGGCCAACGGAGGTTCCTACAATGAGCAGTTCTTC.

This clonotype has a handful of counts. The chain employs TRBV7-8 and TRBJ2-1, with D unresolved. The V gene's germline CDR1 is SGHVS and CDR2 FQNEAQ. Deletions cut 1 base from V and 3 bases from J, with 13 bases between. The CDR3 runs to 16 residues. The CDR3: CASSLELSGIYNEQFF. The CDR3 bases are TGTGCCAGCAGCTTAGAGCTGAGTGGGATCTACAATGAGCAGTTCTTC.

About this clonotype: A much bigger clone sits one base away, suggesting this may be a read error. The chain uses TRBV4-2 and TRBJ2-7; possible D gene TRBD2, 5 bases. The CDR3 sequence is 13 residues long. The germline gives CDR1 LGHNA, CDR2 YNFKEQ. The CDR3 coding sequence is TGTGCCAGCAACCAAGATGCGGGCTACGAGCAGTACTTC. This codes for CASNQDAGYEQYF.

This clonotype showed up many times. The CDR3 DNA sequence: TGCAGTGTATCGGGGCCCCAGCATTTT. Protein: CSVSGPQHF. The chain recombines TRBV20-1 with TRBJ1-5; no firm D call. CDR1 and CDR2 (germline): DFQATT, SNEGSKA (reference sequence). V was pared by 7 bases and J by 9 bases, with 7 bases between. This CDR3 contains 9 residues.

This rearrangement joins TRBV7-2 to TRBJ2-4; tentative D call: TRBD1 (6 bases). Trimming shortened V by 4 bases and J by 3 bases, and 10 bases separated the two germline ends. Per germline, CDR1 SGHTA and CDR2 FQGNSA. The CDR3 extends over 14 amino acids. The CDR3 DNA sequence: TGTGCCAGCAGCTCAGGGGTGGTCAAAAACATTCAGTACTTC. Amino acids: CASSSGVVKNIQYF.

J is TRBJ2-1 and V is TRBV13; weak D call: TRBD2 (5 bases). This CDR3 contains 13 residues. Deletions cut 7 bases from V and 5 bases from J, with 12 bases between. CDR1 PRHDT and CDR2 FYEKMQ come from the germline V gene (reference sequence). The CDR3 loop is CASTGKRDNEQFF. In nucleotides, the CDR3 is TGTGCCAGCACGGGGAAGAGGGACAATGAGCAGTTCTTC.

This clonotype was recorded many times. The chain has TRBV5-1 and TRBJ2-6; 9 bases map to TRBD1. The ends lost 7 bases at V and 3 bases at J; junction bases unmatched: 5. Germline lookup yields CDR1 SGHRS and CDR2 YFSETQ. The CDR3 has 15 amino acids. The CDR3 protein is CASGTGGSGANVLTF. Written as DNA, the CDR3 is TGCGCCAGCGGAACAGGGGGCAGTGGGGCCAACGTCCTGACTTTC. The entire variable domain, with the rest obtained from reference TRBV5-1 and TRBJ2-6, is as follows: KAGVTQTPRYLIKTRGQQVTLSCSPISGHRSVSWYQQTPGQGLQFLFEYFSETQRNKGNFPGRFSGRQFSNSRSEMNVSTLELGDSALYLCASGTGGSGANVLTFGAGSRLTVL.

This clonotype was recorded many times. The DNA of the CDR3 is TGTGCCAGCAGCCCGCCAGGCCATAATTCACCCCTCCACTTT. Amino acid sequence: CASSPPGHNSPLHF. This rearrangement joins TRBV12-3 or TRBV12-4 to TRBJ1-6, with D uncertain. This CDR3 comprises 14 residues. V was cut by 6 bases and J by 5 bases, with 11 bases left in between.

V and J are TRBV11-2 and TRBJ1-1, with 8 nucleotides matching TRBD1. V dropped 0 bases and J dropped 6; count of bases not matched to a gene: 9. The CDR3 totals 16 residues. Germline CDR1 SGHAT, CDR2 FQNNGV. This CDR3 is CASSLDPRQGRSEAFF. The CDR3 DNA sequence: TGTGCCAGCAGCTTAGACCCTCGACAGGGGAGGTCTGAAGCTTTCTTT.

Written as DNA, the CDR3 is TGTGCCATCAGTGACTCCCCAGGGAGGGGGCGTTCCCCAGATACGCAGTATTTT. Translation gives CAISDSPGRGRSPDTQYF. The chain is built from TRBV10-3 and TRBJ2-3, with D tentatively TRBD1 or TRBD2 (7 bases each). Between the trimmed V and J ends, which lost 3 bases and 4 bases, there was a span of 23 bases. The CDR3 is 18 residues long. CDR1 is ENHRY, CDR2 SYGVKD, per germline.

The chain recombines TRBV7-2 with TRBJ2-2; maybe TRBD1 (6 bases). With 7 bases removed from V and 3 bases from J, the gap between germline ends came to 18 bases. The germline V gene encodes CDR1 SGHTA and CDR2 FQGNSA. The CDR3 length is 16 residues. CDR3 loop: CASKGWAGVYTGELFF. CDR3 in DNA: TGTGCCAGCAAGGGATGGGCAGGGGTTTACACCGGGGAGCTGTTTTTT.